The 21 T cell receptor beta chains below were found in one sample sequenced in a study of T cells after yellow fever vaccination. MiXCR was run by TCRdb on the 5' RACE reads, yielding one entry per CDR3 protein. The repertoire includes roughly 170,000 distinct CDR3 sequences, around 9.3% of them detected once, and roughly a third sits in the top ten. The specimen was CD8+ T cells sorted from PBMCs, collected 45 days after the yellow fever booster vaccination. The receptors derive from a young man who received the YFV17D yellow fever vaccine.

This clonotype was seen more than once but under ten times. This rearrangement joins TRBV2 to TRBJ2-3; TRBD1 matches 7 bases. V trimming: 1 base; J trimming: 5 bases; junction bases outside the gene matches: 6. Germline values: CDR1 SNHLY, CDR2 FYNNEI. This CDR3 has 15 residues. CDR3 bases: TGTGCCAGCAGTGAAGACAGGGGAAGCGGAGATACGCAGTATTTT. Protein sequence: CASSEDRGSGDTQYF.

This clonotype was found a few times. The chain has TRBV2 and TRBJ1-5; D remains unclear. The CDR3 is 18 amino acids. CDR1 SNHLY and CDR2 FYNNEI come from the germline V gene. Trimming removed 4 bases at V and 1 base at J, with 20 bases between. The DNA of the CDR3 is TGTGCCAGCAGTGTCGGGTCACTTAGCCCCATGAGCAATCAGCCCCAGCATTTT. Its translation: CASSVGSLSPMSNQPQHF.

The chain links TRBV12-3 or TRBV12-4 to TRBJ2-2, with TRBD2 identical over 11 bases. This CDR3 has 18 amino acids. After removal of 6 bases from V and 8 bases from J, the junction contained 17 bases not matched to a gene. The CDR3 sequence: CASSPNPPTSGGPGELFF. The CDR3 DNA follows: TGTGCCAGCAGCCCAAACCCCCCCACTAGCGGGGGTCCGGGGGAGCTGTTTTTT.

The rearrangement uses TRBV5-1 and TRBJ2-7; D perhaps matches TRBD1 (6 bases). V dropped 1 base and J dropped 6 bases, with 11 bases sitting between them. There are 13 residues in the CDR3. The V gene's germline CDR1 is SGHRS and CDR2 YFSETQ. In nucleotides, the CDR3 is TGCGCCAGCAGCTTGCGACAGGCTGGCGAGCAGTACTTC. Translated, it gives CASSLRQAGEQYF.

This clonotype came up a few times. This sequence joins TRBV27 and TRBJ2-7; TRBD1 agrees at 9 bases. Trimming took 3 bases from V and 6 from J; bases not matched to a gene: 6. There are 14 residues in the CDR3. Germline CDR1 reads MNHEY; CDR2 reads SMNVEV (reference sequence). The chain's CDR3 is CASSFLGQGPEQYF. The CDR3 bases are TGTGCCAGCAGTTTTCTGGGACAGGGTCCCGAGCAGTACTTC.

This clonotype was observed a handful of times. The J gene is TRBJ1-5, the V gene TRBV7-2; D may be TRBD1 (5 bases). Germline values: CDR1 SGHTA, CDR2 FQGNSA. The V end was cut by 5 bases, the J end by 0 bases, with 14 bases between. This CDR3 has 16 residues. In DNA, the CDR3 is TGTGCCAGCAGCCTCGGGACTTCCCTTAGCAATCAGCCCCAGCATTTT. This sequence encodes CASSLGTSLSNQPQHF.

J is TRBJ2-1 and V is TRBV7-6, with 9 bases identical to TRBD1. Germline assignment: CDR1 SGHVS and CDR2 FNYEAQ. With 4 bases clipped from V and 4 bases from J, the junction kept 11 bases outside the gene matches. This CDR3 is 17 amino acids long. For the CDR3, the DNA is TGTGCCAGCAGCTCTTATCGGGACAGGGAAAGGTACAATGAGCAGTTCTTC. As protein: CASSSYRDRERYNEQFF.

The chain has TRBV29-1 and TRBJ2-1; D possibly corresponds to TRBD2 (6 bases). Germline V lookup: CDR1 SQVTM, CDR2 ANQGSEA. The CDR3 has 12 residues. Trimming pared 6 bases from V and 4 bases from J, leaving 10 bases between. This CDR3 is CSVTDYYNEQFF. The DNA for the CDR3 is TGCAGCGTCACGGACTATTACAATGAGCAGTTCTTC.

The rearrangement uses TRBV6-5 and TRBJ1-2; D remains ambiguous. V was pared by 6 bases and J by 5 bases, with 13 bases between. The CDR3 is made up of 13 amino acids. CDR1 is MNHEY, CDR2 SVGAGI, per germline. The CDR3 reads CASSNTEFYGYTF. The CDR3 nucleotides are TGTGCCAGCAGCAACACAGAGTTTTATGGCTACACCTTC.

This clonotype was counted only a few times. The V gene is TRBV6-6, the J gene TRBJ2-7, with 7 bases identical to TRBD2. Germline CDR1 is MNHNY and CDR2 is SVGAGI (reference sequence). This CDR3 contains 14 residues. V shed 8 bases, J shed 4 bases, and the junction held 11 bases outside the gene matches. CDR3 amino acids: CASGLLGGAYEQYF. As DNA, the CDR3 is TGTGCCAGCGGCCTTTTGGGAGGGGCATACGAGCAGTACTTC.

The chain recombines TRBV4-1 with TRBJ1-2; no clear D. From germline, CDR1 is MGHRA and CDR2 YSYEKL. The length of the CDR3 is 16 residues. V shed 0 bases and J shed 0 bases, with 11 bases lying between them. The CDR3: CASSQEADGANYGYTF. The CDR3 bases are TGCGCCAGCAGCCAAGAGGCAGACGGAGCTAACTATGGCTACACCTTC.

J is TRBJ2-7 and V is TRBV12-5, with D perhaps matching TRBD1 (6 bases). V was pared by 3 bases and J by 3 bases, with 15 bases between. Germline V lookup: CDR1 LGHNT, CDR2 FRNRAP. The CDR3 covers 15 residues. CDR3: CASGFWGLNYYEQYV. The CDR3 coding sequence is TGTGCTAGTGGTTTTTGGGGGCTAAACTACTACGAGCAGTACGTC.

In its sample, this clonotype was seen a few times. V and J are TRBV29-1 and TRBJ2-7; 7 positions agree with TRBD1. V gave up 4 bases and J gave up 3 bases; unmatched junction bases: 6. Germline lookup yields CDR1 SQVTM and CDR2 ANQGSEA. The CDR3 loop spans 13 amino acids. This CDR3 is CSVVAGGGYEQYV. DNA of the CDR3: TGCAGCGTTGTGGCAGGGGGTGGCTACGAGCAGTACGTC.

This clonotype has a count of ten or more. The chain recombines TRBV6-5 with TRBJ1-1; tentative D call: TRBD1 (5 bases). The CDR3 contains 15 residues. V lost 0 bases, J lost 4 bases, and 12 bases lay in between. Germline V lookup: CDR1 MNHEY, CDR2 SVGAGI. The CDR3, as DNA: TGTGCCAGCAGTTACTCGCGGGGGTTGAGCACTGAAGCTTTCTTT. Translating gives CASSYSRGLSTEAFF.

This clonotype was picked up a small number of times. This sequence joins TRBV7-9 and TRBJ1-5; TRBD1 might be the D (6 bases). From germline, CDR1 is SEHNR and CDR2 FQNEAQ (reference sequence). V lost 1 base and J lost 4, with 11 bases in between. The CDR3 has 15 amino acids. CDR3 amino acids: CASSLGPTGNQPQHF. The CDR3 coding sequence is TGTGCCAGCAGCTTAGGCCCCACAGGGAATCAGCCCCAGCATTTT.

The chain employs TRBV4-1 and TRBJ2-5; TRBD1 matches 8 bases. The CDR3 runs 14 residues. In germline, CDR1 is MGHRA, CDR2 YSYEKL. V trimming: 4 bases; J trimming: 5 bases; junction bases outside the gene matches: 6. In DNA form, the CDR3 reads TGCGCCAGCAGCCTTAGGACAGGGACGGAGACCCAGTACTTC. This gives the protein CASSLRTGTETQYF.

The chain couples TRBV12-3 or TRBV12-4 to TRBJ2-1, with D perhaps assigned TRBD1 or TRBD2 (5 bases each). Trimming pared 8 bases from V and 8 bases from J, leaving 7 bases between. CDR3 length: 10 amino acids. CDR3 amino acids: CASRGHEQFF. The CDR3 region has the DNA TGTGCCAGCCGGGGACATGAGCAGTTCTTC.

This clonotype was detected a few times. V gene TRBV6-6 combines with J gene TRBJ1-1; D uncertain. The CDR3 runs 13 residues. Germline loops: CDR1 MNHNY, CDR2 SVGAGI (reference sequence). Trimming pared 4 bases from V and 3 bases from J, leaving 9 bases between. CDR3 nucleotides: TGTGCCAGCAGTTTGGCCCCGGACACTGAAGCTTTCTTT. Translating it yields CASSLAPDTEAFF.

V is TRBV7-9 and J is TRBJ1-2, with D possibly matching TRBD1 (6 bases). V lost 0 bases and J lost 5, with 16 bases in between. Germline CDR1 and CDR2: SEHNR and FQNEAQ (reference sequence). The length of the CDR3 is 16 residues. The CDR3 loop is CASSLASGDASYGYTF. Written as DNA, the CDR3 is TGTGCCAGCAGCTTAGCTTCAGGGGATGCTTCATATGGCTACACCTTC.

The chain joins TRBV5-5 to TRBJ2-2; tentative D call: TRBD2 (7 bases). This CDR3 is built from 15 residues. Germline V gene data show CDR1 as SGHKS and CDR2 as YYEKEE (reference sequence). Trimming cost V 2 bases and J 3 bases, with 11 bases left between them. In nucleotides, the CDR3 is TGTGCCAGCAGCTTTCGGGGGGCGGACACCGGGGAGCTGTTTTTT. Protein: CASSFRGADTGELFF.

The chain recombines TRBV6-4 with TRBJ1-5; the match to TRBD1 covers 11 bases. CDR1 MRHNA and CDR2 SNTAGT come from the germline V gene. The length of the CDR3 is 19 residues. V was pared by 4 bases and J by 6 bases, with 17 bases of the junction left unmatched. CDR3 DNA sequence: TGTGCCAGCAGTGGCCCGACGGACAGGGGGCTCGTTAAGTGTCAGCCCCAGCATTTT. It specifies CASSGPTDRGLVKCQPQHF.